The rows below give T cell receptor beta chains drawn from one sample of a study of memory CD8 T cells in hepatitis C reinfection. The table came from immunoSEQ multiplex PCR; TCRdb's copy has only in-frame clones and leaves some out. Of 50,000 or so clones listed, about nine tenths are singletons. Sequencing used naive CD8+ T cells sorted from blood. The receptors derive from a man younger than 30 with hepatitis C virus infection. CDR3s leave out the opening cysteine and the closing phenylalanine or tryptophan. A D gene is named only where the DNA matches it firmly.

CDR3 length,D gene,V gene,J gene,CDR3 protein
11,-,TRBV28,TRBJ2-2,ASSFQGTGELF
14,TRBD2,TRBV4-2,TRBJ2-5,ASSQDEREAPQTQY
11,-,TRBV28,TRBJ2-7,ASSVRGAYEQY
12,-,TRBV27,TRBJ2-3,ASSLVGGTDTQY
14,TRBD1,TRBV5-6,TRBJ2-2,ASSGGQGVFAGELF
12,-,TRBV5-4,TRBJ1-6,ASSLQGLDSPLH
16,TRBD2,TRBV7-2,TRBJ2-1,ASSLGLAGGPTYNEQF
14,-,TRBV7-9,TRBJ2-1,ASSSPDTTHPHEQF
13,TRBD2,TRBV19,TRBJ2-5,ASKVAGGVQETQY
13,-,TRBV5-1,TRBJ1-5,ASSLMGFNNQPQH
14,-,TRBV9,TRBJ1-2,ASSPGPGPPNYGYT
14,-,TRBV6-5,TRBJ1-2,ASSYSVGPTENGYT
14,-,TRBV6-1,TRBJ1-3,ASSDEAFSSGNTIY
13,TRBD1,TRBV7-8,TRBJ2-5,ASSLETGEGETQY
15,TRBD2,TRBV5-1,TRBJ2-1,ASSSGLAGVRYNEQF
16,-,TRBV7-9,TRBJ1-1,ASSLDNAGKEMNTEAF
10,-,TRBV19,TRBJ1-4,ASSEGPPTLF
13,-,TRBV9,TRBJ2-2,ASSAAGIGTGELF
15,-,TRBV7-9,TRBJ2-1,ASSLEGGGISYNEQF
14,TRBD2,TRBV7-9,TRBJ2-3,ASFRPGLAGTDTQY
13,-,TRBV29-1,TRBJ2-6,SVEDDRAGANVLT
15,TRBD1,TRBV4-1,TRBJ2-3,ASSQKGTGVWLDTQY
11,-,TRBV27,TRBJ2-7,ASIDGGTYEQY
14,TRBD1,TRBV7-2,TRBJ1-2,ASSERDRTTNYGYT
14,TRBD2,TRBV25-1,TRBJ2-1,ASSDLAGVGDNEQF
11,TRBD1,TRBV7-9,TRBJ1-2,ASSFGTDYGYT
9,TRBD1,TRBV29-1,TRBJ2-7,SVLTGGEQY
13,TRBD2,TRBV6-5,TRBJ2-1,ASSYGLADNNEQF
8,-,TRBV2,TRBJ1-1,ASRVSEAF
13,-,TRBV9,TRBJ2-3,ASSVGNGRTDTQY
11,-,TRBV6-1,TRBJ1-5,ASSETGGQPQH
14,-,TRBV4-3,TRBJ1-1,ASSRFDNLPGAEAF
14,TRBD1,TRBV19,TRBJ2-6,ASSPPTGEGANVLT
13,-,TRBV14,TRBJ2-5,ASSQVLGAIETQY
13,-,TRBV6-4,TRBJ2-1,ASSELAARGNEQF
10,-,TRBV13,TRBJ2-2,ASSAGTGELF
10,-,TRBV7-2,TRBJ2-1,ASSFGDGEQF
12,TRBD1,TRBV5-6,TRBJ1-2,ASSSGQGDYGYT
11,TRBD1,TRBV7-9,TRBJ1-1,ASRGQGNTEAF
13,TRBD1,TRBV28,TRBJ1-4,ASSKPGQNGEKLF
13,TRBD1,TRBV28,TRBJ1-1,ASSLYRGSNTEAF
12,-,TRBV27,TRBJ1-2,ASSLLGGGDGYT
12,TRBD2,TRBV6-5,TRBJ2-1,ASKRGAEYNEQF
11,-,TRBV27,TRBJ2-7,ASSLGRSYEQY
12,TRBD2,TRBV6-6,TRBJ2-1,AGGGGKSYNEQF